The clone carrying this T cell receptor beta chain has a handful of counts. Germline CDR1 and CDR2: SGHVS and FQNEAQ. Trimming cost V 2 bases and J 0 bases, with 14 bases left between them. CDR3 length: 18 amino acids. The entry originates in a study of blood T cell repertoires in COVID-19. Study background: Sources were T cells, B-cell-depleted T cells, or PBMCs; the material itself was cDNA or gDNA.

Profiled with immunoSEQ multiplex PCR; TCRdb holds only in-frame clones, not every one. The sample includes under 250,000 clones, roughly nine tenths of them seen just once. This sequence originates from a man between 60 and 75 years old with acute or convalescent COVID-19. The chain combines TRBV7-8 with TRBJ2-6; the D gene is possibly TRBD1 (5 bases). Sequenced: peripheral blood. CDR3 in DNA: TGTGCCAGCAGCTTACCAGGGCTCGATTTCTCTGGGGCCAACGTCCTGACTTTC. This codes for CASSLPGLDFSGANVLTF.